This TCR beta chain was found in a study of blood T cells in healthy people across ages. Overall study: Template switching caught about one barcoded beta molecule for each two T cells.

The study, taken as a whole, reports: The lack of PBMC sorting stopped any conclusive naive versus antigen-experienced comparison. Investigators viewed diversity estimates from one million T cells as underestimates, the study reported.

PBMCs numbering at least 6 million were isolated per sample. Trimming left V 1 base short and J 6 bases short, with 13 bases between. Germline CDR1 LNHDA, CDR2 SQIVND (reference sequence). The CDR3 length is 15 residues. The table lists this clonotype with a few counts. Its cognate antigen is unknown. A second PCR of 7 to 11 cycles used a sample-barcoded 5' primer and a J-beta primer mix. TCRdb redid the calling of the 5' RACE reads with MiXCR, one entry per CDR3 protein. The profile shows about 830,000 distinct CDR3 sequences, nearly 60% of them singletons. The chain couples TRBV19 to TRBJ2-1; D is undetermined. The sequenced sample consisted of blood. The clonotype comes from a man aged 25 to 40 in good health. This CDR3 reads CASSIARMFSNEQFF. The CDR3 DNA reads as TGTGCCAGTAGTATAGCGAGGATGTTCTCCAATGAGCAGTTCTTC.